The 15 T cell receptor beta chains presented below share a single source sample, sequenced in a study of T cells in Graves' hyperthyroidism and ophthalmopathy. The TCR beta CDR3 regions underwent amplification using RNA transcripts as the source. The study used the HTBI primer set for a first-round RT-PCR of the TCR CDR3. TCRdb analysed the multiplex PCR reads with MiXCR anew, one entry per CDR3 protein. Of more than 500,000 distinct CDR3 sequences listed, roughly 14% were seen once; the top ten hold roughly 4.3%. The sequenced sample was blood. The receptors stem from a middle-aged woman with Graves' ophthalmopathy.

This clonotype was seen ten or more times. The chain combines TRBV6-5 with TRBJ1-1; a weak D match, TRBD1 (6 bases). Germline V gene sequence: CDR1 MNHEY, CDR2 SVGAGI. The length of the CDR3 is 16 residues. The ends were cut back, 11 bases at V and 2 bases at J, with 24 bases in the middle. The CDR3 sequence is CASLEKGGLSNTEAFF. The CDR3 DNA reads TGTGCCTCCCTCGAAAAAGGGGGTTTATCCAACACTGAAGCTTTCTTT.

The chain uses TRBV19 and TRBJ2-2; unclear D gene. V lost 7 bases, J lost 0 bases, and 9 bases lay in between. Germline V lookup: CDR1 LNHDA, CDR2 SQIVND (reference sequence). The length of the CDR3 is 14 residues. The CDR3 protein is CASISRSNTGELFF. The CDR3 DNA follows: TGTGCCAGTATTTCCCGATCGAACACCGGGGAGCTGTTTTTT. The full variable domain, completed using reference TRBV19 and TRBJ2-2, is DGGITQSPKYLFRKEGQNVTLSCEQNLNHDAMYWYRQDPGQGLRLIYYSQIVNDFQKGDIAEGYSVSREKKESFPLTVTSAQKNPTAFYLCASISRSNTGELFFGEGSRLTVL.

The chain combines TRBV5-1 with TRBJ2-2; 8 bases map to TRBD2. Germline V lookup: CDR1 SGHRS, CDR2 YFSETQ. This CDR3 has 17 residues. V shed 4 bases and J 5 bases; nucleotides not matched to a gene: 13. The CDR3 is CASSPAPAGVGTGELFF. The CDR3 region has the DNA TGCGCCAGCAGCCCCGCTCCAGCGGGAGTGGGAACCGGGGAGCTGTTTTTT.

The rearrangement links TRBV15 to TRBJ1-6, with D perhaps TRBD1 (5 bases). V lost 6 bases and J lost 5, with 11 bases in between. From germline, CDR1 is LNHNV and CDR2 YYDKDF (reference sequence). The CDR3 runs 14 residues. DNA for the CDR3: TGTGCCACCAGTCGGACACCCCATAATTCACCCCTCCACTTT. Translation gives CATSRTPHNSPLHF.

This clonotype occurred many times. The CDR3 nucleotides read TGTGCCAGCAGTTACGTGGGGCCTCAAGAGACCCAGTACTTC. Translating it yields CASSYVGPQETQYF. The chain couples TRBV6-5 to TRBJ2-5, with D possibly TRBD1 on 5 matching bases. Per germline, CDR1 MNHEY and CDR2 SVGAGI. V lost 2 bases, J lost 2 bases, and 9 bases lay in between. CDR3 length: 14 residues.

This clonotype was seen repeatedly, ten times or more. V usage is TRBV12-3 or TRBV12-4 and J usage is TRBJ1-1; 7 bases fit TRBD1. Unmatched junction bases numbered 14, after V lost 6 bases and J lost 4 bases. The CDR3 is 16 residues long. CDR3 amino acids: CASSHTRQGRGTEAFF. CDR3 in DNA: TGTGCCAGCAGCCATACCCGACAGGGCAGGGGCACTGAAGCTTTCTTT.

The chain has TRBV9 and TRBJ1-5; D possibly corresponds to TRBD1 (6 bases). V lost 1 base and J 4 bases, leaving 9 bases between the germline ends. This CDR3 is 14 amino acids long. Germline V lookup: CDR1 SGDLS, CDR2 YYNGEE. The CDR3 nucleotides are TGTGCCAGCAGCGTATCAGGGGAGAATCAGCCCCAGCATTTT. Translation gives CASSVSGENQPQHF.

The chain combines TRBV12-3 or TRBV12-4 with TRBJ2-2, with TRBD1 matching over 9 bases. The CDR3 has 16 amino acids. V lost 3 bases, J lost 1 base, and 3 bases stayed unmatched. The chain's CDR3 is CASSFGQGKNTGELFF. Written as DNA, the CDR3 is TGTGCCAGCAGTTTCGGACAGGGGAAGAACACCGGGGAGCTGTTTTTT.

This sequence joins TRBV20-1 and TRBJ2-2; D perhaps matches TRBD1 (6 bases). Germline CDR1 is DFQATT and CDR2 is SNEGSKA (reference sequence). CDR3 length equals 14 residues. The germline V and J ends were trimmed by 3 bases and 5 bases, with 13 bases remaining between them. The CDR3 reads CSASEQGGTGELFF. The CDR3, as DNA: TGCAGTGCTAGTGAACAGGGCGGGACCGGGGAGCTGTTTTTT.

This clonotype has just a few counts. The chain links TRBV4-1 to TRBJ2-5; D perhaps matches TRBD2 (5 bases). Germline V lookup: CDR1 MGHRA, CDR2 YSYEKL. The CDR3 has 20 amino acids. Trimming cost V 3 bases and J 4 bases, with 30 bases left between them. CDR3: CASSHDTGLAATAMGETQYF. DNA for the CDR3: TGCGCCAGCAGCCACGATACCGGACTTGCGGCGACGGCAATGGGAGAGACCCAGTACTTC.

This clonotype was observed many times. V and J are TRBV6-2 or TRBV6-3 and TRBJ2-7; D might be TRBD1 (6 bases). V was clipped by 5 bases and J by 0 bases, with 14 bases between them. Germline V CDR1 and CDR2: MNHEY, SVGEGT. The CDR3 runs 15 residues. CDR3 coding DNA: TGTGCCAGCAGTGGGTCAGGGGCGAGCTCCTACGAGCAGTACTTC. Protein product: CASSGSGASSYEQYF.

Notes on this clonotype: This clone may be a read error of a much larger clone one base away. The J gene is TRBJ1-2, the V gene TRBV6-1, with 7 bases identical to TRBD1. Germline-derived CDR1 and CDR2 are MNHNS and SASEGT. CDR3 size: 13 residues. V lost 5 bases, J lost 10 bases, and 10 bases stayed unmatched. The CDR3 coding sequence is TGTGCCAGCAGTACCGGGACAGAGGTTGACTACACCTTC. The encoded protein is CASSTGTEVDYTF.

This clonotype was observed many times. V and J are TRBV27 and TRBJ2-2, with 14 bases fitting TRBD2. The CDR3 has 18 residues. The junction had 4 bases not matched to a gene; V was cut back by 2 bases and J by 2 bases. The germline CDR1 and CDR2 sequences are MNHEY and SMNVEV (reference sequence). This CDR3 is CASSLLGLAGGNTGELFF. CDR3 in DNA: TGTGCCAGCAGTTTACTCGGACTAGCGGGAGGTAACACCGGGGAGCTGTTTTTT.

This clonotype was counted at least ten times. The V gene is TRBV20-1, the J gene TRBJ2-2, with 7 bases aligning to TRBD1. The trim removed 6 bases at V and 6 bases at J, leaving 7 bases unmatched. Germline CDR1 reads DFQATT; CDR2 reads SNEGSKA (reference sequence). CDR3 size: 13 residues. The CDR3 coding sequence is TGCAGTGCCAGCCCGGACAGGTCCGGGGAGCTGTTTTTT. Translating gives CSASPDRSGELFF.

This clonotype came up many times. The rearrangement uses TRBV28 and TRBJ1-1; 9 nucleotides align to TRBD1. Germline loops: CDR1 MDHEN, CDR2 SYDVKM. The CDR3 loop spans 15 amino acids. The trim removed 3 bases at V and 3 bases at J, leaving 5 bases unmatched. CDR3 residues: CASSLGTGWDTEAFF. The CDR3, as DNA: TGTGCCAGCAGTTTGGGGACAGGGTGGGACACTGAAGCTTTCTTT.